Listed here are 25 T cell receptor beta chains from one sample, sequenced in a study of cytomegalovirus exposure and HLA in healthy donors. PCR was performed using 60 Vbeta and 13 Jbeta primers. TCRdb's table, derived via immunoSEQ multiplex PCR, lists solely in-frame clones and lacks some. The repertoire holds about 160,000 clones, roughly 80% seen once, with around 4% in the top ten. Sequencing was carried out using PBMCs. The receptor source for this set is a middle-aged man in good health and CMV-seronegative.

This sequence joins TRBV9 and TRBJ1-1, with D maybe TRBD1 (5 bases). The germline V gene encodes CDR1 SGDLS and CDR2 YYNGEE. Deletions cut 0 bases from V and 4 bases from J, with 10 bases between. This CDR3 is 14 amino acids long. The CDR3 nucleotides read TGTGCCAGCAGCGTAGGTCCAGGGCGCACTGAAGCTTTCTTT. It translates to CASSVGPGRTEAFF.

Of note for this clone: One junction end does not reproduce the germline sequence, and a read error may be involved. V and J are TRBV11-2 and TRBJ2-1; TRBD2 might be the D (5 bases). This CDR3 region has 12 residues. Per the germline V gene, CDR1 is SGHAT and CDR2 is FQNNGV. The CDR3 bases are TGTGCCAGCAGTGAAGGCGGGCTACCCCGACTCTTC. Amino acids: CASSEGGLPRLF.

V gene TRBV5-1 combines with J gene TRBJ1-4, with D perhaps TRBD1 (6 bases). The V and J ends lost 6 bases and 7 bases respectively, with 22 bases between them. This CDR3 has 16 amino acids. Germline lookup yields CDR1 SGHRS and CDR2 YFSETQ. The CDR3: CASTNREGTGSEKLFF. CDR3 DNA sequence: TGCGCCAGCACAAACCGAGAGGGCACAGGGAGTGAAAAACTGTTTTTT.

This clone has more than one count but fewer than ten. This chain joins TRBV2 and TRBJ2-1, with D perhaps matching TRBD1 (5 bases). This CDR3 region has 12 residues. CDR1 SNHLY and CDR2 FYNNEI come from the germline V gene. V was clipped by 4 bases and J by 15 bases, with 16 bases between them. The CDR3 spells CASSGEGVRVFF. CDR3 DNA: TGTGCCAGCAGTGGGGAAGGGGTAAGGGTGTTCTTC.

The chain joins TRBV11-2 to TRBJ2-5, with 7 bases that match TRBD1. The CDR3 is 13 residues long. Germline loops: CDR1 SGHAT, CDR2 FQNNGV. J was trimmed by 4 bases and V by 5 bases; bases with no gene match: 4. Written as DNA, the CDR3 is TGTGCCAGCAGCCCACAGGGGTCAGAGACCCAGTACTTC. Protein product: CASSPQGSETQYF.

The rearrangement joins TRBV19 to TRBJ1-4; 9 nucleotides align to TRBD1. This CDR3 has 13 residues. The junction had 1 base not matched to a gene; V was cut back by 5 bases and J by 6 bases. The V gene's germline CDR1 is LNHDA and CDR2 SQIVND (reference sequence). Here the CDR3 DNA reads TGTGCCAGTAGTCGACAGGGGGATGAAAAACTGTTTTTT. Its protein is CASSRQGDEKLFF. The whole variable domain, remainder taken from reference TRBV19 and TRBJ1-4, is DGGITQSPKYLFRKEGQNVTLSCEQNLNHDAMYWYRQDPGQGLRLIYYSQIVNDFQKGDIAEGYSVSREKKESFPLTVTSAQKNPTAFYLCASSRQGDEKLFFGSGTQLSVL.

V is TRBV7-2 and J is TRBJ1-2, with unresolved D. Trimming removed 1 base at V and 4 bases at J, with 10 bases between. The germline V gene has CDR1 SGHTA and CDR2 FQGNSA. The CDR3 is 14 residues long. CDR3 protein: CASSLDGVAYGYTF. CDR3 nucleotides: TGTGCCAGCAGCTTAGATGGAGTGGCCTATGGCTACACCTTC.

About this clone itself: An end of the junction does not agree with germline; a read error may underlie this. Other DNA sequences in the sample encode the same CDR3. In DNA, the CDR3 is TGTGCCAGCAGCCCCGTCCCGAGCACTGAAGCCTTCTTT. Translating gives CASSPVPSTEAFF. The chain combines TRBV28 with TRBJ1-1, with unresolved D. Germline V CDR1 and CDR2: MDHEN, SYDVKM. CDR3 size: 13 residues.

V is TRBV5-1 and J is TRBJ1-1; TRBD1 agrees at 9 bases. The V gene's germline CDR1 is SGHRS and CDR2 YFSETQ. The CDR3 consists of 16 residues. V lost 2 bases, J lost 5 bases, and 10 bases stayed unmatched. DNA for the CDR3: TGCGCCAGCAGCTTACATACAGGGGGCTCGGGTACTGAAGCTTTCTTT. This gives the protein CASSLHTGGSGTEAFF.

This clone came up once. CDR3 nucleotide sequence: TGCGCCAGCAGCCTGGACAGCCCTTCTGAAGCTTTCTTT. Its protein product is CASSLDSPSEAFF. This chain uses TRBV5-1 with TRBJ1-1; D may be TRBD1 (6 bases). The CDR3 extends over 13 amino acids. Trimming removed 4 bases at V and 6 bases at J, with 13 bases between. CDR1 is SGHRS and CDR2 is YFSETQ in the germline V gene.

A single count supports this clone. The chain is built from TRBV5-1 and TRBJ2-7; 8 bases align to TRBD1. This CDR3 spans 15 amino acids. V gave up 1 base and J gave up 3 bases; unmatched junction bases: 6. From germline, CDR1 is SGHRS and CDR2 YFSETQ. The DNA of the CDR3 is TGCGCCAGCAGCTTGCGACAGGGGACCTACTACGAGCAGTACTTC. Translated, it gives CASSLRQGTYYEQYF.

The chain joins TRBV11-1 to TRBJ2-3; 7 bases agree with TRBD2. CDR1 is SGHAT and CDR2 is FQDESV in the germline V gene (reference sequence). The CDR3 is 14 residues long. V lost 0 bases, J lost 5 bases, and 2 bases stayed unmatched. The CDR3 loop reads CASSLAGLEDTQYF. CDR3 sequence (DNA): TGTGCCAGCAGCTTAGCAGGACTAGAAGATACGCAGTATTTT. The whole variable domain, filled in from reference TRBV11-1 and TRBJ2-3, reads EAEVAQSPRYKITEKSQAVAFWCDPISGHATLYWYRQILGQGPELLVQFQDESVVDDSQLPKDRFSAERLKGVDSTLKIQPAELGDSAMYLCASSLAGLEDTQYFGPGTRLTVL.

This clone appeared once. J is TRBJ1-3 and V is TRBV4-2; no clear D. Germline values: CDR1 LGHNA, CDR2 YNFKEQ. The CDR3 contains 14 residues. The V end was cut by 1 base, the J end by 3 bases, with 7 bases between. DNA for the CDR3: TGTGCCAGCAGCCAAGGGCCGGGTGGAAACACCATATATTTT. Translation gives CASSQGPGGNTIYF.

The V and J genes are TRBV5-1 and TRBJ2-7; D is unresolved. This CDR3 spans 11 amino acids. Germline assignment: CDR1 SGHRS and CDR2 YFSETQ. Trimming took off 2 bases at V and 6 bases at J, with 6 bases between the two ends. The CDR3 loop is CASSFGREQYF. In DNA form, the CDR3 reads TGCGCCAGCAGCTTTGGGCGCGAGCAGTACTTC.

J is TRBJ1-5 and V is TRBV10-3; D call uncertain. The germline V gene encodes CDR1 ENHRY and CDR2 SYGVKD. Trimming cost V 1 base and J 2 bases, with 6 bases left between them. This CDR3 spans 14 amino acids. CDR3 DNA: TGTGCCATCAGTGAGTACGAGGGCAATCAGCCCCAGCATTTT. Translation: CAISEYEGNQPQHF.

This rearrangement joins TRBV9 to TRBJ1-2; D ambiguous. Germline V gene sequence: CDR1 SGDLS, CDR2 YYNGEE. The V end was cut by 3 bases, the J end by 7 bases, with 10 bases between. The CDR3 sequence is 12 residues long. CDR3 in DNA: TGTGCCAGCAGCGAGGCGCGGTGTGGCTACACCTTC. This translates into CASSEARCGYTF.

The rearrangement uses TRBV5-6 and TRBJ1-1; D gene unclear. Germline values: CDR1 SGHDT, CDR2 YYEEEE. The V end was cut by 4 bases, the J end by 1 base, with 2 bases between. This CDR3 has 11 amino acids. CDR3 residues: CASSQNTEAFF. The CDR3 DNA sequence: TGTGCCAGCAGCCAGAACACTGAAGCTTTCTTT.

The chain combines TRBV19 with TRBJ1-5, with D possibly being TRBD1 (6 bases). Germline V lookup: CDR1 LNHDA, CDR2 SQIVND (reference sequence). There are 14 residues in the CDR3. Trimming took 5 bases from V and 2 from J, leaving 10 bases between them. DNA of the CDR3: TGTGCCAGTAGTCCAGGGGTTGGCAATCAGCCCCAGCATTTT. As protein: CASSPGVGNQPQHF.

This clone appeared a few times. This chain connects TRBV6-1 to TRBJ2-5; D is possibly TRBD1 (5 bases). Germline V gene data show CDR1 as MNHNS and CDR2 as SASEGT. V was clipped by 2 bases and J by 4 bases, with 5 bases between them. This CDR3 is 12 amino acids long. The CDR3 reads CASSEQGETQYF. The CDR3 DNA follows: TGTGCCAGCAGTGAACAGGGAGAGACCCAGTACTTC.

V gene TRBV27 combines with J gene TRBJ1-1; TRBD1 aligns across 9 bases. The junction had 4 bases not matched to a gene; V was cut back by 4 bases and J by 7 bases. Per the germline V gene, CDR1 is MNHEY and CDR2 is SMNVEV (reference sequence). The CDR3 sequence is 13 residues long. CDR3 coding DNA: TGTGCCAGCAGTTACCGACAGGGGGGTGAAGCTTTCTTT. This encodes CASSYRQGGEAFF.

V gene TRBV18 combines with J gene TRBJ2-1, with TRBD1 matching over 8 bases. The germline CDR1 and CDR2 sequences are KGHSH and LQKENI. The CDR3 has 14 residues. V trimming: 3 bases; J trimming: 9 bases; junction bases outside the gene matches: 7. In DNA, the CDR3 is TGTGCCAGCTCACCCGGGACAGGCTTAATTGAGCAGTTCTTC. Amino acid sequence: CASSPGTGLIEQFF.

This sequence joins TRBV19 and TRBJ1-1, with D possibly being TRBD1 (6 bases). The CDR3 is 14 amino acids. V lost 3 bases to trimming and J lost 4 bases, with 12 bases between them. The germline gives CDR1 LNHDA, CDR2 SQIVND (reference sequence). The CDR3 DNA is TGTGCCAGTAGTATTTCTCAGGGGCTCACTGAAGCTTTCTTT. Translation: CASSISQGLTEAFF.

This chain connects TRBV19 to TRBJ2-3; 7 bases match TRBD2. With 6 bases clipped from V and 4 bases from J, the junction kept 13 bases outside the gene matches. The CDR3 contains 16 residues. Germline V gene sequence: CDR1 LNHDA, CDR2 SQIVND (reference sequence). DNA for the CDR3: TGTGCCAGTAGGCCCGCGGGCAGGGAGGGATCAGATACGCAGTATTTT. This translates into CASRPAGREGSDTQYF.

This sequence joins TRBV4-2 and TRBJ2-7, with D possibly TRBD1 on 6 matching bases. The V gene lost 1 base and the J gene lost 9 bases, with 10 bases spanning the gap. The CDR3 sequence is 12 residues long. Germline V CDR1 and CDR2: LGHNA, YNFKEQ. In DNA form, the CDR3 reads TGTGCCAGCAGCCAAGTATTAGGGGGGCAGTACTTC. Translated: CASSQVLGGQYF.

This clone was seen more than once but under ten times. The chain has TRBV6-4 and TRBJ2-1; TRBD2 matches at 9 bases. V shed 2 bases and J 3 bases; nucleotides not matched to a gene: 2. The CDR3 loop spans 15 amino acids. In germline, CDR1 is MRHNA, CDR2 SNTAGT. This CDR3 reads CASSDGGGGYNEQFF. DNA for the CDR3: TGTGCCAGCAGTGACGGCGGGGGGGGCTACAATGAGCAGTTCTTC.